This is a list of T cell receptor beta chains from one sample in a study of Ad26.COV2.S vaccination and SARS-CoV-2 variants. The table came from immunoSEQ multiplex PCR; TCRdb's copy has only in-frame clones and leaves some out. The sample holds more than 150,000 clones, around 88% seen once. The starting material was peripheral blood, obtained after recovery from COVID-19. Every receptor here comes from a human donor who had recovered from COVID-19. Both conserved end residues are part of each CDR3. The D gene is left open where the match is weak. Not every row has a clone size; where given, it reads once, few, many or a size class.

CDR3 protein,CDR3 DNA,D gene,J gene,clone size,V gene
CASSEGTIQGPVGYTF,TGTGCCAGCAGTGAAGGTACAATACAGGGGCCGGTCGGCTACACCTTC,TRBD1,TRBJ1-2,.,TRBV25-1
CASSIGPNTGELFF,TGTGCCAGCTCCATTGGGCCGAACACCGGGGAGCTGTTTTTT,.,TRBJ2-2,.,TRBV18
CASSPWDRTNTGELFF,TGTGCCAGCAGCCCCTGGGACAGGACAAACACCGGGGAGCTGTTTTTT,TRBD1,TRBJ2-2,.,TRBV3-1/TRBV3-2
CASSEGQNYGYTF,TGTGCCAGCAGTGAAGGTCAAAACTATGGCTACACCTTC,.,TRBJ1-2,.,TRBV2
CASSFGETYGYTF,TGTGCCAGCAGTTTTGGTGAGACCTATGGCTACACCTTC,.,TRBJ1-2,.,TRBV27
CASSSPRGGGLTDTQYF,TGTGCCAGCAGTTCCCCCCGTGGGGGCGGCCTCACAGATACGCAGTATTTT,.,TRBJ2-3,.,TRBV28
CATTSGALNTGELFF,TGTGCCACAACTAGCGGGGCGTTAAACACCGGGGAGCTGTTTTTT,TRBD2,TRBJ2-2,.,TRBV7-2
CATWAGNEQFF,TGTGCCACCTGGGCGGGAAATGAGCAGTTCTTC,.,TRBJ2-1,.,TRBV27
CASSLSGGASYEQYF,TGTGCCAGCAGCCTTAGCGGGGGGGCCTCCTACGAGCAGTACTTC,TRBD2,TRBJ2-7,.,TRBV5-4
CASSTTGRNTEAFF,TGTGCCAGTAGTACGACGGGGAGGAACACTGAAGCTTTCTTT,.,TRBJ1-1,.,TRBV19
CASSAREGGGYTF,TGTGCCAGCAGCGCCCGGGAGGGAGGAGGCTACACCTTC,.,TRBJ1-2,many,TRBV7-8
CASSLGGSVVDEQFF,TGCGCCAGCAGCTTGGGCGGGAGTGTTGTCGATGAGCAGTTCTTC,TRBD2,TRBJ2-1,.,TRBV5-1
CASSSWGGLRVVSEQYF,TGTGCCAGCAGCTCCTGGGGCGGACTTAGGGTTGTCTCCGAGCAGTACTTC,.,TRBJ2-7,.,TRBV7-2
CASRRGGVANEKLFF,TGCGCCAGCAGGAGAGGGGGGGTTGCTAATGAAAAACTGTTTTTT,.,TRBJ1-4,.,TRBV4-1
CASSWDPNAYGYTF,TGTGCCAGCAGCTGGGACCCCAACGCCTATGGCTACACCTTC,.,TRBJ1-2,.,TRBV6-5
CASSSNRDTDNNEQFF,TGTGCCAGCAGCTCCAACCGGGACACGGATAACAATGAGCAGTTCTTC,.,TRBJ2-1,.,TRBV7-9
CASTTGGASSGNTIYF,TGTGCCAGCACCACGGGAGGGGCAAGCTCTGGAAACACCATATATTTT,.,TRBJ1-3,.,TRBV28
CASSPTGGAFTEAFF,TGTGCCAGTAGTCCCACAGGGGGCGCGTTCACTGAAGCTTTCTTT,TRBD1,TRBJ1-1,.,TRBV19
CASSLAEGARYGYTF,TGTGCCAGCAGCCTCGCCGAGGGCGCGCGCTATGGCTACACCTTC,.,TRBJ1-2,.,TRBV3-1/TRBV3-2
CASSRGTSGTYNEQFF,TGCGCCAGCAGCCGCGGGACTAGCGGGACCTACAATGAGCAGTTCTTC,TRBD2,TRBJ2-1,.,TRBV5-1
CASSLGTAKGQPQHF,TGTGCCAGCAGTTTAGGCACGGCTAAGGGACAGCCCCAGCATTTT,.,TRBJ1-5,.,TRBV28
CASGQLGYQPQHF,TGTGCCAGTGGACAGTTGGGGTATCAGCCCCAGCATTTT,.,TRBJ1-5,.,TRBV19
CSVGDWTSGYEQYF,TGCAGCGTTGGGGATTGGACTAGCGGGTACGAGCAGTACTTC,TRBD2,TRBJ2-7,.,TRBV29-1
CASRSIGADSPLHF,TGTGCCAGCAGGTCGATCGGGGCGGATTCACCCCTCCACTTT,.,TRBJ1-6,once,TRBV11-2
CASSEWSQERGYTF,TGTGCCAGCAGTGAATGGTCCCAGGAGAGGGGCTACACCTTC,.,TRBJ1-2,.,TRBV2
CASSQALVTGELFF,TGTGCCAGCAGCCAAGCCTTAGTCACCGGGGAGCTGTTTTTT,.,TRBJ2-2,.,TRBV3-1/TRBV3-2
CASSDGQGLYGYTF,TGTGCCAGCTCAGACGGACAGGGACTCTATGGCTACACCTTC,TRBD1,TRBJ1-2,.,TRBV18
CATLSGELFF,TGTGCAACCCTAAGCGGGGAGCTGTTTTTT,.,TRBJ2-2,.,TRBV30
CASTTPPGGNTEAFF,TGTGCCAGCACCACACCCCCGGGAGGGAACACTGAAGCTTTCTTT,.,TRBJ1-1,.,TRBV6-6
CASSFESSYNEQFF,TGCGCCAGCAGCTTTGAGAGCTCCTACAATGAGCAGTTCTTC,.,TRBJ2-1,.,TRBV5-1
CASRAGRPETQYF,TGTGCCAGCAGGGCGGGACGTCCGGAGACCCAGTACTTC,.,TRBJ2-5,once,TRBV7-9